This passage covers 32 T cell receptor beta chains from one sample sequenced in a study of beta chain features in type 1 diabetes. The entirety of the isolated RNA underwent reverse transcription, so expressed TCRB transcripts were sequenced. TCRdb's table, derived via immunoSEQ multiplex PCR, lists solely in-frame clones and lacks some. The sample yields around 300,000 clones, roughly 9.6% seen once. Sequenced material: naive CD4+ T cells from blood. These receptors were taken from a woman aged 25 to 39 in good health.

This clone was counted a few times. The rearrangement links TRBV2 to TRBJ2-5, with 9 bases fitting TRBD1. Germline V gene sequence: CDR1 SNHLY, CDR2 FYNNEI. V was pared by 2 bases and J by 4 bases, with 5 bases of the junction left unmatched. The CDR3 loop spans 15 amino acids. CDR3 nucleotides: TGTGCCAGCAGTGAACAGGGACAGGGAGGAGAGACCCAGTACTTC. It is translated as CASSEQGQGGETQYF.

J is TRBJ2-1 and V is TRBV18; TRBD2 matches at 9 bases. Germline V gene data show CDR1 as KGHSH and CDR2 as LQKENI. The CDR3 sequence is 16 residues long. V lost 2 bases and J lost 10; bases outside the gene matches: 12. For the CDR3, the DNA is TGTGCCAGCTCACCAAGTCAAGCGGGAGGTTCCGGAGAGCAGTTCTTC. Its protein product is CASSPSQAGGSGEQFF.

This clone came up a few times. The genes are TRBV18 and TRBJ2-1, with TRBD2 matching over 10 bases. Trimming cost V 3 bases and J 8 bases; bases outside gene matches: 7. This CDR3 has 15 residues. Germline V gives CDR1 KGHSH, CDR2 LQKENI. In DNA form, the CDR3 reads TGTGCCAGCTCACCGGAGCGGGAGGGCAAGTATGAGCAGTTCTTC. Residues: CASSPEREGKYEQFF.

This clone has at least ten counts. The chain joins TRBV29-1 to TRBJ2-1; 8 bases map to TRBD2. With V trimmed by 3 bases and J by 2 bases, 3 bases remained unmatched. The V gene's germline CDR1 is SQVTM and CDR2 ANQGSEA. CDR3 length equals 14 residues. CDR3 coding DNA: TGCAGCGTTGAGGCTAGCGGGCCCTACAATGAGCAGTTCTTC. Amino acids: CSVEASGPYNEQFF.

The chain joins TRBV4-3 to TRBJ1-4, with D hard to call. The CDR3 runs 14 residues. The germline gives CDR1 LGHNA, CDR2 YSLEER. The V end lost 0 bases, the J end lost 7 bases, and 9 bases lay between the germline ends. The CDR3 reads CASSQDVGFEKLFF. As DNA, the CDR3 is TGCGCCAGCAGCCAAGATGTGGGCTTTGAAAAACTGTTTTTT.

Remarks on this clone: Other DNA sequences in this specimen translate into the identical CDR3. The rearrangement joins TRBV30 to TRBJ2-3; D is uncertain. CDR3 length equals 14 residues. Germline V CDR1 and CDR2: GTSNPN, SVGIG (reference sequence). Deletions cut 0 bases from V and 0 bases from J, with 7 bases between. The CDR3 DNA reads TGTGCCTGGAGTGTCGGCGGTAGCACAGATACGCAGTATTTT. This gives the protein CAWSVGGSTDTQYF.

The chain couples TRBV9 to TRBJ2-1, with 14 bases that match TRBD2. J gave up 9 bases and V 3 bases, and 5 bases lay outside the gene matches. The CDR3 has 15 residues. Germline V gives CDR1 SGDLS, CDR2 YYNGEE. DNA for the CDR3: TGTGCCAGCAGCGCGGGACTAGCGGGAGAGGGTGAGCAGTTCTTC. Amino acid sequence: CASSAGLAGEGEQFF.

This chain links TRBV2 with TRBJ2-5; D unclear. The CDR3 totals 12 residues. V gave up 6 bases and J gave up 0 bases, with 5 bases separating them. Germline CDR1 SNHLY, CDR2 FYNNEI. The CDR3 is CASSQYQETQYF. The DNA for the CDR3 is TGTGCCAGCAGCCAGTACCAAGAGACCCAGTACTTC.

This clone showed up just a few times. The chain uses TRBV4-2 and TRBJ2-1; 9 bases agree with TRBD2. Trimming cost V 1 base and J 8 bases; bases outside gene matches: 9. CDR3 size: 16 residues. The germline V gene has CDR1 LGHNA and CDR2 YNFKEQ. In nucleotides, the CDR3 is TGTGCCAGCAGCCAAGGCCGGTTTAGCGGGAGCGATGAGCAGTTCTTC. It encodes CASSQGRFSGSDEQFF.

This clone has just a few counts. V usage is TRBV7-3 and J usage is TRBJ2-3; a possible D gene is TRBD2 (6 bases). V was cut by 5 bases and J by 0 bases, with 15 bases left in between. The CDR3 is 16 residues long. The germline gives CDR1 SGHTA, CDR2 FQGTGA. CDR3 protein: CASSPGTRISTDTQYF. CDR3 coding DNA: TGTGCCAGCAGCCCCGGGACTCGGATTAGCACAGATACGCAGTATTTT.

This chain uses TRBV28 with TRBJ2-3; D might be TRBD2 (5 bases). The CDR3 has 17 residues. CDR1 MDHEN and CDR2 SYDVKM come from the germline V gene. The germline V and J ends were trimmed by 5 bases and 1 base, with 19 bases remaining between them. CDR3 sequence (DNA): TGTGCCAGCAGTCGAGCTGGTGGCGGGCAAGGCACAGATACGCAGTATTTT. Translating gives CASSRAGGGQGTDTQYF.

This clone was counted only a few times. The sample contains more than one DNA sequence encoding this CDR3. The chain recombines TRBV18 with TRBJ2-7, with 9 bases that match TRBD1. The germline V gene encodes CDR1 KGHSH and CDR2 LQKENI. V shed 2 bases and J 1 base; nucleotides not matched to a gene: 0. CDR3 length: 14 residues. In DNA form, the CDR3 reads TGTGCCAGCTCACCAGGGACAGGGTCCTACGAGCAGTACTTC. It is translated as CASSPGTGSYEQYF.

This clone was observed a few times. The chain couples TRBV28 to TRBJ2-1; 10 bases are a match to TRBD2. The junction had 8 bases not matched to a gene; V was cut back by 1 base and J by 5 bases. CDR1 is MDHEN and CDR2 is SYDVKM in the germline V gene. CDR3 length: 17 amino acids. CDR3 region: CASSLLGSLAGDNEQFF. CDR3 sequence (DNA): TGTGCCAGCAGTTTATTGGGTAGTCTAGCGGGAGACAATGAGCAGTTCTTC.

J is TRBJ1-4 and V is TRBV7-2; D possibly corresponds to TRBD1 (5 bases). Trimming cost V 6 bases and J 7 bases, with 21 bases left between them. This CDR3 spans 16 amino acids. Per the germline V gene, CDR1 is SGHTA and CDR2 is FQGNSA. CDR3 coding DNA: TGTGCCAGCAGTCTAAGATCGGGGGGTGGAAGTGAAAAACTGTTTTTT. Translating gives CASSLRSGGGSEKLFF.

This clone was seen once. CDR3 in DNA: TGTGCCAGCAGCCCTAGCGGGAGTATAGATACGCAGTATTTT. This gives the protein CASSPSGSIDTQYF. The chain combines TRBV7-9 with TRBJ2-3, with 10 bases lining up with TRBD2. The V and J ends lost 5 bases and 5 bases, in that order; junction bases with no gene match: 4. The CDR3 is 14 residues long. Germline-derived CDR1 and CDR2 are SEHNR and FQNEAQ (reference sequence). Together with reference TRBV7-9 and TRBJ2-3, the CDR3 gives the full variable domain: DTGVSQNPRHKITKRGQNVTFRCDPISEHNRLYWYRQTLGQGPEFLTYFQNEAQLEKSRLLSDRFSAERPKGSFSTLEIQRTEQGDSAMYLCASSPSGSIDTQYFGPGTRLTVL.

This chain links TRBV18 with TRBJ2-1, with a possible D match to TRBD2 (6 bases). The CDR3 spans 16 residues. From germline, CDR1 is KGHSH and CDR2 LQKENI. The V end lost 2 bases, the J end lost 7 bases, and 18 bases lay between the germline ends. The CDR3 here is CASSPIDGSSWNEQFF. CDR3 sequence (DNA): TGTGCCAGCTCACCAATCGACGGGAGCTCATGGAATGAGCAGTTCTTC.

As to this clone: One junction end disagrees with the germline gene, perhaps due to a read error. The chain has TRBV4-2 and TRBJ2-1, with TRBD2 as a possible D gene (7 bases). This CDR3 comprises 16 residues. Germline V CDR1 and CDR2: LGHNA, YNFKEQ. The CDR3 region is CASSKERKGGHNEQFF. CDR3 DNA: TGTGCCAGCAGCAAAGAGCGTAAGGGGGGGCACAATGAGCAGTTCTTC.

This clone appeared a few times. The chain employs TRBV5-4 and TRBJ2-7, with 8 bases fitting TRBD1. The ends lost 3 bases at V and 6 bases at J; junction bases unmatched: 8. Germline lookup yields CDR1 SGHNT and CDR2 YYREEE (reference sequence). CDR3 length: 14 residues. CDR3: CASSWTGLGGEQYF. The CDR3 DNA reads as TGTGCCAGCAGCTGGACAGGGTTGGGTGGCGAGCAGTACTTC.

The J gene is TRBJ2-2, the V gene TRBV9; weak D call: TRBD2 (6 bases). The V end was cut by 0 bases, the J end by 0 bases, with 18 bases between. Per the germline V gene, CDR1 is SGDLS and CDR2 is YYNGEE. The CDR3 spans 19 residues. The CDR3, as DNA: TGTGCCAGCAGCGTAGGTGGGGATAGCGGCTGGACGAACACCGGGGAGCTGTTTTTT. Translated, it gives CASSVGGDSGWTNTGELFF.

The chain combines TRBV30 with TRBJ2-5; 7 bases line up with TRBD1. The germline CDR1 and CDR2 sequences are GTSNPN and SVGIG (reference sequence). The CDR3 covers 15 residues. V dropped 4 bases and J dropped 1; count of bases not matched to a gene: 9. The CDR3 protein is CAWNRQGRPQETQYF. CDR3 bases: TGTGCCTGGAACAGACAGGGAAGGCCCCAAGAGACCCAGTACTTC.

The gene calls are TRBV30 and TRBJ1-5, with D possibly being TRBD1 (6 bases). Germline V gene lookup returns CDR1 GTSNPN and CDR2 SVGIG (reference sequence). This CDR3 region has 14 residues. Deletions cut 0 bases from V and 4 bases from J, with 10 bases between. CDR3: CAWSVKRGNQPQHF. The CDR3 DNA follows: TGTGCCTGGAGTGTAAAAAGGGGGAATCAGCCCCAGCATTTT.

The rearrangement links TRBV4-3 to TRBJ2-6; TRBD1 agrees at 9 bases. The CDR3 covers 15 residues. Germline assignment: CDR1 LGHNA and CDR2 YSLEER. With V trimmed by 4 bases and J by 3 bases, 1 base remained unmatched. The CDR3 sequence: CASSPGQGGANVLTF. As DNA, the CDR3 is TGCGCCAGCAGCCCGGGACAGGGTGGGGCCAACGTCCTGACTTTC.

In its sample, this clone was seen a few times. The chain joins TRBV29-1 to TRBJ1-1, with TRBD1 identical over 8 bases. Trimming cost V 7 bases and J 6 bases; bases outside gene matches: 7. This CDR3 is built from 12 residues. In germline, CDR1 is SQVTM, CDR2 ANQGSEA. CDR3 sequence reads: CSGRTGRAEAFF. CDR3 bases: TGCAGCGGACGGACAGGGAGGGCTGAAGCTTTCTTT.

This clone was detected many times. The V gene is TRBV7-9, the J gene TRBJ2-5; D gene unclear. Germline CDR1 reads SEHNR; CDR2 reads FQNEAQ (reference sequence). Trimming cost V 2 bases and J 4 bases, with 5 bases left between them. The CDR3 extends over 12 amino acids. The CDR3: CASSLSLETQYF. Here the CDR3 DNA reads TGTGCCAGCAGCTTAAGCTTAGAGACCCAGTACTTC.

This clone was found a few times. The CDR3 sequence: CASSGSSYEQYF. CDR3 coding DNA: TGTGCCAGCAGCGGGAGTTCCTACGAGCAGTACTTC. The V call is TRBV7-6, the J call TRBJ2-7; D is perhaps TRBD2 (5 bases). The V end was cut by 5 bases, the J end by 1 base, with 6 bases between. The V gene's germline CDR1 is SGHVS and CDR2 FNYEAQ. CDR3 length: 12 residues.

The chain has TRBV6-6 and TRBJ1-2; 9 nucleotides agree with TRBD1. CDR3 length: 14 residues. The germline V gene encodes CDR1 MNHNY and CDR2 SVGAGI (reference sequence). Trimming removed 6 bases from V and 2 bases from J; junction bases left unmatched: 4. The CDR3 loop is CASSPGQGNYGYTF. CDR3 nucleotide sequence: TGTGCCAGCAGCCCCGGACAGGGGAACTATGGCTACACCTTC.

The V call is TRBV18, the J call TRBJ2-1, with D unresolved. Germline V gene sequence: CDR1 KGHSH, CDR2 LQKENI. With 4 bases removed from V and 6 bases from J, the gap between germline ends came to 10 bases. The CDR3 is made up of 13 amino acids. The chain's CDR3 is CASSRTTGNEQFF. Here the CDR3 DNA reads TGTGCCAGCTCACGCACCACCGGCAATGAGCAGTTCTTC.

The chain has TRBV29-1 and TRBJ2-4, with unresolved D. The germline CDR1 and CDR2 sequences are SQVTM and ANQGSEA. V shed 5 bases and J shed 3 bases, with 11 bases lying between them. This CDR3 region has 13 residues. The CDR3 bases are TGCAGCGTTTCCTGGAGAGGCAAAAACATTCAGTACTTC. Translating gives CSVSWRGKNIQYF. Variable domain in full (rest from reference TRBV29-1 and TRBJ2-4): SAVISQKPSRDICQRGTSLTIQCQVDSQVTMMFWYRQQPGQSLTLIATANQGSEATYESGFVIDKFPISRPNLTFSTLTVSNMSPEDSSIYLCSVSWRGKNIQYFGAGTRLSVL.

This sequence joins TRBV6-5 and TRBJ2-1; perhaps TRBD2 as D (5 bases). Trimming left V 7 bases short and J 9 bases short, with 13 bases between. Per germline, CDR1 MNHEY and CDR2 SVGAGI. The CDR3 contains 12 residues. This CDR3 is CASTSRDCEQFF. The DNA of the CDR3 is TGTGCCAGCACTTCCCGGGATTGTGAGCAGTTCTTC.

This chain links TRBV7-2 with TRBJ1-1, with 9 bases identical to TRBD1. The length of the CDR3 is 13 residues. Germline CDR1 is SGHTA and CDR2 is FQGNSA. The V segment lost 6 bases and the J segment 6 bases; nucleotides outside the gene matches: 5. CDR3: CASRQDRGAEAFF. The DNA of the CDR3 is TGTGCCAGCAGACAGGACAGGGGCGCTGAAGCTTTCTTT.

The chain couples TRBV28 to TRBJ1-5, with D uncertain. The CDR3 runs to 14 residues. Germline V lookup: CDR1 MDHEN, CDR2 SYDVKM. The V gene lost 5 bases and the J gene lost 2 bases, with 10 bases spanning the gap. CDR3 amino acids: CASSPRRGNQPQHF. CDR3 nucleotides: TGTGCCAGCAGTCCCCGCCGGGGCAATCAGCCCCAGCATTTT.

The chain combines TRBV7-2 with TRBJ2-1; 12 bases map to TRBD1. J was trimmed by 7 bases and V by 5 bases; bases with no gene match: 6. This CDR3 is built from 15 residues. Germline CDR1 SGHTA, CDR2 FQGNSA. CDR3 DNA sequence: TGTGCCAGCAGCACGGGACAGGGGGCGCGGAATGAGCAGTTCTTC. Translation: CASSTGQGARNEQFF.